A single sample is the source of the 15 T cell receptor beta chains below, sequenced in a study of blood T cell repertoires in COVID-19. Profiling relied on immunoSEQ multiplex PCR, and the TCRdb table lists in-frame clones only, not all of them. The repertoire has around 260,000 clones, approximately 85% of them found once; the top ten carry 0.87%. Sequencing was done on a sample of peripheral blood. The receptors derive from a human donor with COVID-19, enrolled during active disease. The donor label of this sample is uncertain.

This clone was recorded once. This chain connects TRBV6-5 to TRBJ2-7; TRBD1 might be the D (6 bases). The CDR3 totals 14 residues. Trimming shortened V by 6 bases and J by 1 base, and 13 bases separated the two germline ends. Germline values: CDR1 MNHEY, CDR2 SVGAGI. Written as DNA, the CDR3 is TGTGCCAGCAGGATCCCGGGACATTCCTACGAGCAGTACTTC. Protein: CASRIPGHSYEQYF.

This chain joins TRBV28 and TRBJ1-2, with a tentative D call TRBD1 (6 bases). CDR1 is MDHEN and CDR2 is SYDVKM in the germline V gene. The CDR3 is made up of 18 amino acids. Trimming stripped 7 bases from V and 2 bases from J, with 26 bases between. The CDR3 sequence is CASTPPGIGGGLNYGYTF. CDR3 sequence (DNA): TGTGCCAGCACCCCTCCCGGAATTGGAGGGGGACTAAACTATGGCTACACCTTC.

The J gene is TRBJ1-5, the V gene TRBV28; 7 nucleotides align to TRBD1. Germline CDR1 and CDR2: MDHEN and SYDVKM. Germline trimming cut 5 bases from V and 0 bases from J; bases unmatched to any gene: 16. CDR3 length: 19 amino acids. CDR3 DNA: TGTGCCAGCAGTCCTTCTCGGTCAGGGGGATTGAATAGCAATCAGCCCCAGCATTTT. It yields the protein CASSPSRSGGLNSNQPQHF.

This chain uses TRBV19 with TRBJ2-1; D is unclear. The CDR3 covers 13 residues. Germline V gives CDR1 LNHDA, CDR2 SQIVND (reference sequence). V lost 4 bases and J 6 bases, leaving 10 bases between the germline ends. The CDR3 region has the DNA TGTGCCAGTAGTAGCCCCCTAGGCAATGAGCAGTTCTTC. As protein: CASSSPLGNEQFF.

The chain recombines TRBV5-6 with TRBJ1-3; maybe TRBD1 (5 bases). The CDR3 contains 10 residues. CDR1 SGHDT and CDR2 YYEEEE come from the germline V gene. V was clipped by 7 bases and J by 7 bases, with 6 bases between them. CDR3 DNA sequence: TGTGCCAGCGGGGCGAACACCATATATTTT. Its translation is CASGANTIYF.

This clone was seen a few times. Other nucleotide sequences in the sample specify the same CDR3. The rearrangement links TRBV19 to TRBJ1-3; 9 bases map to TRBD1. This CDR3 has 15 residues. The junction had 4 bases not matched to a gene; V was cut back by 4 bases and J by 3 bases. The germline gives CDR1 LNHDA, CDR2 SQIVND (reference sequence). The CDR3 coding sequence is TGTGCCAGTAGTACCACAGGGGGCTATGGAAACACCATATATTTT. It translates to CASSTTGGYGNTIYF.

This clone was detected only once. The chain links TRBV12-5 to TRBJ2-5; D perhaps matches TRBD2 (6 bases). The ends were cut back, 0 bases at V and 5 bases at J, with 13 bases in the middle. This CDR3 comprises 15 residues. Germline V CDR1 and CDR2: LGHNT, FRNRAP. The CDR3: CASGLVRQSGETQYF. CDR3 in DNA: TGTGCTAGTGGTTTGGTACGACAGAGCGGGGAGACCCAGTACTTC.

V usage is TRBV28 and J usage is TRBJ1-6; no firm D call. CDR3 length: 15 amino acids. V shed 7 bases and J shed 9 bases, with 19 bases lying between them. Germline values: CDR1 MDHEN, CDR2 SYDVKM. The CDR3 nucleotides are TGTGCCAGCACACAGTCCAAAAGATATGGTTCACCCCTCCACTTT. This codes for CASTQSKRYGSPLHF.

This rearrangement joins TRBV11-2 to TRBJ1-6, with D possibly TRBD1 on 6 matching bases. Germline lookup yields CDR1 SGHAT and CDR2 FQNNGV. There are 15 residues in the CDR3. Trimming pared 5 bases from V and 8 bases from J, leaving 16 bases between. CDR3 DNA sequence: TGTGCCAGCAGCCCGTGGACAGCGGGATATTCACCCCTCCACTTT. It codes for CASSPWTAGYSPLHF. Complete variable domain (other parts from reference TRBV11-2 and TRBJ1-6): EAGVAQSPRYKIIEKRQSVAFWCNPISGHATLYWYQQILGQGPKLLIQFQNNGVVDDSQLPKDRFSAERLKGVDSTLKIQPAKLEDSAVYLCASSPWTAGYSPLHFGNGTRLTVT.

The rearrangement links TRBV3-1 (or the pseudogene TRBV3-2) to TRBJ2-5; D not resolved. Germline lookup yields CDR1 LGHDT and CDR2 YNNKEL (reference sequence). Trimming removed 1 base at V and 8 bases at J, with 5 bases between. The CDR3 sequence is 11 residues long. This CDR3 reads CASSQGTTQYF. CDR3 nucleotide sequence: TGTGCCAGCAGCCAAGGTACAACCCAGTACTTC.

The rearrangement uses TRBV9 and TRBJ2-2; 7 nucleotides line up with TRBD2. CDR1 is SGDLS, CDR2 YYNGEE, per germline. This CDR3 comprises 15 residues. The J segment lost 6 bases and the V segment lost 0 bases, leaving 5 bases of the junction unmatched. As DNA, the CDR3 is TGTGCCAGCAGCGTAGAGGCGGGAGCGGCCGGGGAGCTGTTTTTT. The encoded protein is CASSVEAGAAGELFF.

There are a few counts of this clone. The V gene is TRBV9, the J gene TRBJ2-3; TRBD1 might be the D (5 bases). Trimming removed 3 bases from V and 1 base from J, with 12 bases in between. Germline CDR1 reads SGDLS; CDR2 reads YYNGEE. The CDR3 loop spans 15 amino acids. CDR3 bases: TGTGCCAGCAGCGATGGGGCAACTCGCACAGATACGCAGTATTTT. Its translation: CASSDGATRTDTQYF.

The V gene is TRBV19, the J gene TRBJ1-1; D not resolved. V was pared by 5 bases and J by 1 base, with 17 bases between. The germline CDR1 and CDR2 sequences are LNHDA and SQIVND (reference sequence). This CDR3 region has 16 residues. The CDR3 coding sequence is TGTGCCAGTAGTGTACAGTCCCTCACTGGGAACACTGAAGCTTTCTTT. It specifies CASSVQSLTGNTEAFF. Full variable domain (missing parts from reference TRBV19 and TRBJ1-1): DGGITQSPKYLFRKEGQNVTLSCEQNLNHDAMYWYRQDPGQGLRLIYYSQIVNDFQKGDIAEGYSVSREKKESFPLTVTSAQKNPTAFYLCASSVQSLTGNTEAFFGQGTRLTVV.

V is TRBV7-2 and J is TRBJ2-3; the D gene is possibly TRBD2 (6 bases). CDR3 size: 14 residues. The V and J ends lost 3 bases and 5 bases respectively, with 12 bases between them. Germline CDR1 reads SGHTA; CDR2 reads FQGNSA. The CDR3 loop reads CASSFSREGDTQYF. CDR3 in DNA: TGTGCCAGCAGCTTTTCGCGGGAAGGAGATACGCAGTATTTT.

The chain combines TRBV19 with TRBJ2-1; no clear D gene. CDR1 LNHDA and CDR2 SQIVND come from the germline V gene (reference sequence). V lost 3 bases to trimming and J lost 4 bases, with 10 bases between them. This CDR3 has 14 residues. CDR3 protein: CASSIPAAYNEQFF. For the CDR3, the DNA is TGTGCCAGTAGTATCCCCGCGGCGTACAATGAGCAGTTCTTC. The complete variable domain, with remaining parts taken from reference TRBV19 and TRBJ2-1, reads DGGITQSPKYLFRKEGQNVTLSCEQNLNHDAMYWYRQDPGQGLRLIYYSQIVNDFQKGDIAEGYSVSREKKESFPLTVTSAQKNPTAFYLCASSIPAAYNEQFFGPGTRLTVL.